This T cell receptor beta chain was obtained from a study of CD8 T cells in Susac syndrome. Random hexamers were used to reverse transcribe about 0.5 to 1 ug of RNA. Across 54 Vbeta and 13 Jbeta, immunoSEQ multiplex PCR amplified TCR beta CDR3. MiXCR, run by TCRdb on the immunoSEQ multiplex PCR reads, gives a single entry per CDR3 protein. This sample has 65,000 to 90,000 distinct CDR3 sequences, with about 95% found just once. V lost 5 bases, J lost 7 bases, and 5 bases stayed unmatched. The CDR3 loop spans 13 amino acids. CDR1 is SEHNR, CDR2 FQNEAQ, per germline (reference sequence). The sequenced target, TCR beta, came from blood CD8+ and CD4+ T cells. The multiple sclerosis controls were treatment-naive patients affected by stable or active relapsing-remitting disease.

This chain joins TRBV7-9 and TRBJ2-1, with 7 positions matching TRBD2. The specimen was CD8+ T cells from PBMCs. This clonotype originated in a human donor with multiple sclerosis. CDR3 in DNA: TGTGCCAGCAGCCCGCCCGGGGGGAATGAGCAGTTCTTC. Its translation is CASSPPGGNEQFF.